The rows below give T cell receptor beta chains drawn from one sample of a study of blood T cell repertoires in COVID-19. Sequencing was performed with immunoSEQ multiplex PCR; in TCRdb, only in-frame clones are kept and a portion is missing. The table shows 200,000 to 250,000 clones, with around 88% occurring only once. The material sequenced was PBMCs or T cells enriched from blood (not recorded which). The receptors here all came from a woman in her fifties or sixties with acute COVID-19. Both conserved end residues are part of each CDR3. A D gene is named only where the DNA matches it firmly. The size field is filled for only some rows; it gives once, few, many or a size class.

cdr3_aa: CASRKERGNYGYTF
cdr3_nt: TGTGCCAGCAGAAAGGAGAGGGGGAACTATGGCTACACCTTC
d_call: NA
v_call: TRBV2
j_call: TRBJ1-2
clone_size: NA

cdr3_aa: CASSPRAGSYEQYF
cdr3_nt: TGTGCCAGCAGTCCCCGCGCCGGGTCCTACGAGCAGTACTTC
d_call: NA
v_call: TRBV27
j_call: TRBJ2-7
clone_size: once

cdr3_aa: CASSVVPSSSHEQFF
cdr3_nt: TGTGCCAGCAGCGTAGTGCCTAGCTCTTCCCATGAGCAGTTCTTC
d_call: NA
v_call: TRBV9
j_call: TRBJ2-1
clone_size: NA

cdr3_aa: CASSRVDWPYEQYF
cdr3_nt: TGTGCCAGCAGCCGGGTGGACTGGCCCTACGAGCAGTACTTC
d_call: NA
v_call: TRBV3-1/TRBV3-2
j_call: TRBJ2-7
clone_size: NA

cdr3_aa: CASSLGQGYYTDTQYF
cdr3_nt: TGTGCCAGCAGCTTGGGACAGGGTTACTACACAGATACGCAGTATTTT
d_call: TRBD1
v_call: TRBV5-4
j_call: TRBJ2-3
clone_size: NA

cdr3_aa: CASSEGAGGNYGYTF
cdr3_nt: TGTGCCAGCAGTGAAGGGGCAGGGGGCAACTATGGCTACACCTTC
d_call: TRBD1
v_call: TRBV2
j_call: TRBJ1-2
clone_size: NA

cdr3_aa: CARGTSGALTDTQYF
cdr3_nt: TGTGCTCGGGGGACTAGCGGAGCCCTCACAGATACGCAGTATTTT
d_call: TRBD2
v_call: TRBV30
j_call: TRBJ2-3
clone_size: NA

cdr3_aa: CASSLYGTENSPLHF
cdr3_nt: TGTGCCAGCAGTTTATACGGGACAGAGAATTCACCCCTCCACTTT
d_call: TRBD1
v_call: TRBV27
j_call: TRBJ1-6
clone_size: few

cdr3_aa: CASSLAGSSGNTIYF
cdr3_nt: TGTGCCAGCAGTTTAGCGGGGAGCTCTGGAAACACCATATATTTT
d_call: NA
v_call: TRBV28
j_call: TRBJ1-3
clone_size: NA

cdr3_aa: CASSLHGGLSSGNTIYF
cdr3_nt: TGTGCCAGCAGCTTACATGGAGGCCTAAGCTCTGGAAACACCATATATTTT
d_call: NA
v_call: TRBV7-9
j_call: TRBJ1-3
clone_size: NA

cdr3_aa: CASSLGTSGYNEQFF
cdr3_nt: TGTGCCAGCAGCCTGGGGACTAGCGGCTACAATGAGCAGTTCTTC
d_call: TRBD2
v_call: TRBV3-1/TRBV3-2
j_call: TRBJ2-1
clone_size: NA

cdr3_aa: CASSPRQGAPNTEAFF
cdr3_nt: TGCGCCAGCAGCCCCCGACAGGGGGCACCGAACACTGAAGCTTTCTTT
d_call: TRBD1
v_call: TRBV5-1
j_call: TRBJ1-1
clone_size: NA

cdr3_aa: CASSSPLGRTDTQYF
cdr3_nt: TGCGCCAGCAGCTCTCCACTCGGGAGGACAGATACGCAGTATTTT
d_call: TRBD2
v_call: TRBV5-1
j_call: TRBJ2-3
clone_size: few

cdr3_aa: CASSFKGLPYEQYF
cdr3_nt: TGTGCCAGCAGCTTCAAGGGACTACCCTACGAGCAGTACTTC
d_call: TRBD2
v_call: TRBV7-2
j_call: TRBJ2-7
clone_size: NA

cdr3_aa: CASSIQLNTGELFF
cdr3_nt: TGTGCCAGTAGTATACAGTTAAACACCGGGGAGCTGTTTTTT
d_call: NA
v_call: TRBV19
j_call: TRBJ2-2
clone_size: NA

cdr3_aa: CASSSQGLGYTF
cdr3_nt: TGTGCCAGCAGTTCCCAGGGCCTTGGCTACACCTTC
d_call: NA
v_call: TRBV28
j_call: TRBJ1-2
clone_size: NA

cdr3_aa: CASSLVPGATDTQYF
cdr3_nt: TGTGCCAGCAGCTTAGTTCCGGGAGCCACAGATACGCAGTATTTT
d_call: NA
v_call: TRBV11-2
j_call: TRBJ2-3
clone_size: NA

cdr3_aa: CASSLNGRWTEAFF
cdr3_nt: TGTGCCAGCAGTTTAAACGGGAGGTGGACTGAAGCTTTCTTT
d_call: NA
v_call: TRBV27
j_call: TRBJ1-1
clone_size: few

cdr3_aa: CASSLGTGSGTEAFF
cdr3_nt: TGTGCCAGCAGCTTAGGGACAGGGAGCGGCACTGAAGCTTTCTTT
d_call: TRBD1
v_call: TRBV7-9
j_call: TRBJ1-1
clone_size: few

cdr3_aa: CASSLTGDTEAFF
cdr3_nt: TGTGCCAGCAGCTTAACAGGGGACACTGAAGCTTTCTTT
d_call: NA
v_call: TRBV7-3
j_call: TRBJ1-1
clone_size: NA

cdr3_aa: CASSLGGLAAETQYF
cdr3_nt: TGTGCCAGCAGCTTAGGGGGACTAGCGGCAGAGACCCAGTACTTC
d_call: TRBD2
v_call: TRBV11-2
j_call: TRBJ2-5
clone_size: NA

cdr3_aa: CASSVDREWTEAFF
cdr3_nt: TGTGCCAGCAGCGTAGACCGGGAGTGGACTGAAGCTTTCTTT
d_call: NA
v_call: TRBV9
j_call: TRBJ1-1
clone_size: NA

cdr3_aa: CASRPPYGEPWIYGYTF
cdr3_nt: TGTGCCAGTAGACCGCCCTACGGGGAACCATGGATCTATGGCTACACCTTC
d_call: NA
v_call: TRBV19
j_call: TRBJ1-2
clone_size: NA

cdr3_aa: CASSKEGHPYHLRYTIYF
cdr3_nt: TGTGCCAGCAGCAAAGAGGGACACCCCTACCACCTACGATACACCATATATTTT
d_call: NA
v_call: TRBV21-1
j_call: TRBJ1-3
clone_size: once

cdr3_aa: CASRGSGHLQETQYF
cdr3_nt: TGTGCCAGCAGAGGTAGCGGACATTTGCAAGAGACCCAGTACTTC
d_call: NA
v_call: TRBV27
j_call: TRBJ2-5
clone_size: NA

cdr3_aa: CASSRQVGTEAFF
cdr3_nt: TGTGCCAGCAGCCGACAGGTCGGAACTGAAGCTTTCTTT
d_call: NA
v_call: TRBV9
j_call: TRBJ1-1
clone_size: NA

cdr3_aa: CASSHLAYNEQFF
cdr3_nt: TGTGCCAGCAGCCACCTAGCGTACAATGAGCAGTTCTTC
d_call: NA
v_call: TRBV3-1/TRBV3-2
j_call: TRBJ2-1
clone_size: NA

cdr3_aa: CASSVATGLIYEQYF
cdr3_nt: TGTGCCAGCAGCGTAGCTACAGGGCTAATTTACGAGCAGTACTTC
d_call: NA
v_call: TRBV9
j_call: TRBJ2-7
clone_size: NA

cdr3_aa: CASSPPLGQGTDTQYF
cdr3_nt: TGTGCCAGCTCACCACCGTTAGGCCAGGGCACAGATACGCAGTATTTT
d_call: NA
v_call: TRBV18
j_call: TRBJ2-3
clone_size: NA

cdr3_aa: CAISPRGAEQPQHF
cdr3_nt: TGTGCCATCAGCCCTCGGGGGGCCGAGCAGCCCCAGCATTTT
d_call: NA
v_call: TRBV10-3
j_call: TRBJ1-5
clone_size: NA

cdr3_aa: CATSDLTTGSQETQYF
cdr3_nt: TGTGCCACCAGTGATTTGACCACAGGTTCCCAAGAGACCCAGTACTTC
d_call: NA
v_call: TRBV24-1
j_call: TRBJ2-5
clone_size: NA

cdr3_aa: CASSQNRASGGTQYF
cdr3_nt: TGTGCCAGCAGCCAAAACAGGGCCTCGGGTGGGACCCAGTACTTC
d_call: NA
v_call: TRBV5-4
j_call: TRBJ2-5
clone_size: NA

cdr3_aa: CASSSPGLLGENIQYF
cdr3_nt: TGTGCCAGCTCATCTCCGGGACTCCTGGGGGAAAACATTCAGTACTTC
d_call: NA
v_call: TRBV18
j_call: TRBJ2-4
clone_size: NA

cdr3_aa: CASSPTGLAGSSGANVLTF
cdr3_nt: TGTGCCAGCTCACCCACGGGACTAGCGGGATCCTCTGGGGCCAACGTCCTGACTTTC
d_call: TRBD2
v_call: TRBV18
j_call: TRBJ2-6
clone_size: NA